The 31 T cell receptor beta chains listed next were all sequenced from one sample in a study of control samples from healthy donors and cancer patients. This table comes from immunoSEQ multiplex PCR, and its TCRdb copy is limited to in-frame clones, with some not included. The table has 50,000 to 75,000 clones, almost 90% seen once. The source material was PBMCs. Source of these receptors: a man in his 60s with colorectal cancer.

About this clone itself: The same CDR3 is also encoded by other DNA sequences in this sample. The chain uses TRBV3-1 (or the pseudogene TRBV3-2) and TRBJ2-3, with D perhaps matching TRBD1 or TRBD2 (5 bases each). The CDR3 loop spans 16 amino acids. Germline loops: CDR1 LGHDT, CDR2 YNNKEL (reference sequence). V lost 8 bases and J lost 5, with 23 bases in between. The DNA for the CDR3 is TGTGCCAGCCGTGGGGTGGGGGAAATTGGGGGAGATACGCAGTATTTT. Protein: CASRGVGEIGGDTQYF.

This clone came up a few times. This rearrangement joins TRBV6-5 to TRBJ1-6; no reliable D call. Germline lookup yields CDR1 MNHEY and CDR2 SVGAGI. This CDR3 comprises 14 residues. With 6 bases removed from V and 9 bases from J, the gap between germline ends came to 15 bases. CDR3 amino acids: CASSRPPDGSPLHF. The DNA of the CDR3 is TGTGCCAGCAGCCGTCCGCCAGACGGTTCACCCCTCCACTTT.

The chain couples TRBV10-3 to TRBJ1-1; no clear D gene. Looked up from germline, CDR1 is ENHRY and CDR2 is SYGVKD. The V end was cut by 0 bases, the J end by 2 bases, with 1 base between. The CDR3 has 12 amino acids. The CDR3 region is CAISESNTEAFF. For the CDR3, the DNA is TGTGCCATCAGTGAGTCCAACACTGAAGCTTTCTTT.

This CDR3 is CSVDTGLEAFF. CDR3 in DNA: TGCAGCGTTGACACCGGGCTTGAAGCTTTCTTT. The V gene is TRBV29-1, the J gene TRBJ1-1; D remains ambiguous. The germline gives CDR1 SQVTM, CDR2 ANQGSEA. Trimming stripped 3 bases from V and 7 bases from J, with 9 bases between. This CDR3 spans 11 amino acids.

This chain connects TRBV4-1 to TRBJ2-5; TRBD2 aligns across 7 bases. V lost 4 bases to trimming and J lost 5 bases; unmatched junction nucleotides: 10. The CDR3 totals 15 residues. From germline, CDR1 is MGHRA and CDR2 YSYEKL. The CDR3 is CASSLIGRAKETQYF. DNA of the CDR3: TGCGCCAGCAGCCTGATAGGGAGGGCCAAGGAGACCCAGTACTTC.

This clone was seen once. The chain recombines TRBV5-4 with TRBJ2-1; unclear D gene. Trimming removed 0 bases at V and 7 bases at J, with 14 bases between. Looked up from germline, CDR1 is SGHNT and CDR2 is YYREEE (reference sequence). This CDR3 is 15 amino acids long. This chain's CDR3 is CASSLGAQALNEQFF. Written as DNA, the CDR3 is TGTGCCAGCAGCTTGGGAGCCCAGGCGTTGAATGAGCAGTTCTTC.

The chain uses TRBV7-7 and TRBJ2-5; 8 positions match TRBD2. V trimming: 1 base; J trimming: 5 bases; junction bases outside the gene matches: 9. CDR1 SSHAT and CDR2 FNYEAQ come from the germline V gene (reference sequence). The CDR3 runs 16 residues. The CDR3 region has the DNA TGTGCCAGCAGCTTAGTGGTCGGGGGGGCGTTGGAGACCCAGTACTTC. This sequence encodes CASSLVVGGALETQYF.

The rearrangement joins TRBV15 to TRBJ2-7; D possibly matches TRBD1 or TRBD2 (7 bases each). Germline CDR1 is LNHNV and CDR2 is YYDKDF (reference sequence). The length of the CDR3 is 15 residues. Deletions cut 0 bases from V and 7 bases from J, with 16 bases between. The CDR3 loop reads CATSRDFQGGREQYF. The DNA of the CDR3 is TGTGCCACCAGCAGAGATTTTCAGGGGGGGCGGGAGCAGTACTTC.

V usage is TRBV6-2 or TRBV6-3 and J usage is TRBJ2-2, with TRBD1 matching 8 bases. The CDR3 covers 15 residues. In germline, CDR1 is MNHEY, CDR2 SVGEGT. Trimming removed 5 bases from V and 3 bases from J; junction bases left unmatched: 5. The CDR3 sequence is CASSRQGAHTGELFF. CDR3 coding DNA: TGTGCCAGCAGTAGGCAGGGGGCCCACACCGGGGAGCTGTTTTTT.

This chain uses TRBV18 with TRBJ2-5, with 7 bases fitting TRBD1. V dropped 6 bases and J dropped 1; count of bases not matched to a gene: 8. Germline V gene data show CDR1 as KGHSH and CDR2 as LQKENI. The CDR3 length is 15 residues. CDR3 sequence (DNA): TGTGCCAGCTCCCGTGAACAGGGGTCCCAAGAGACCCAGTACTTC. This encodes CASSREQGSQETQYF.

This clone appeared once. This chain connects TRBV19 to TRBJ1-1; 11 bases align to TRBD1. Looked up from germline, CDR1 is LNHDA and CDR2 is SQIVND (reference sequence). The CDR3 totals 15 residues. Germline trimming cut 10 bases from V and 1 base from J; bases unmatched to any gene: 8. The CDR3 region has the DNA TGTGCCACCAACTCCGGGACAGGGGGGAACACTGAAGCTTTCTTT. Protein sequence: CATNSGTGGNTEAFF.

This clone has only one observation. The rearrangement links TRBV28 to TRBJ1-5; 7 bases map to TRBD1. The CDR3 contains 15 residues. Germline CDR1 reads MDHEN; CDR2 reads SYDVKM. Unmatched junction bases numbered 11, after V lost 6 bases and J lost 6 bases. CDR3 amino acids: CASSALQGIRQPQHF. In nucleotides, the CDR3 is TGTGCCAGCAGCGCCCTACAGGGGATACGTCAGCCCCAGCATTTT. The full variable domain, in which reference TRBV28 and TRBJ1-5 provide the parts outside the CDR3, is DVKVTQSSRYLVKRTGEKVFLECVQDMDHENMFWYRQDPGLGLRLIYFSYDVKMKEKGDIPEGYSVSREKKERFSLILESASTNQTSMYLCASSALQGIRQPQHFGDGTRLSIL.

The gene calls are TRBV18 and TRBJ2-4, with D unclear. Germline CDR1 KGHSH, CDR2 LQKENI. The CDR3 consists of 15 residues. Trimming took 3 bases from V and 0 from J, leaving 9 bases between them. In DNA form, the CDR3 reads TGTGCCAGCTCACCGGCCGCGGTAGCCAAAAACATTCAGTACTTC. It yields the protein CASSPAAVAKNIQYF. The full variable domain, rest sourced from reference TRBV18 and TRBJ2-4, is NAGVMQNPRHLVRRRGQEARLRCSPMKGHSHVYWYRQLPEEGLKFMVYLQKENIIDESGMPKERFSAEFPKEGPSILRIQQVVRGDSAAYFCASSPAAVAKNIQYFGAGTRLSVL.

The genes are TRBV2 and TRBJ2-2; D is uncertain. The CDR3 has 14 residues. Germline V gene lookup returns CDR1 SNHLY and CDR2 FYNNEI. Trimming cost V 4 bases and J 1 base, with 7 bases left between them. CDR3 coding DNA: TGTGCCAGCAGTGTGCTGGGGAACACCGGGGAGCTGTTTTTT. Protein product: CASSVLGNTGELFF.

V gene TRBV3-1 (or the pseudogene TRBV3-2) combines with J gene TRBJ1-2, with D tentatively TRBD1 (5 bases). The CDR3 loop spans 14 amino acids. The V and J ends lost 1 base and 7 bases respectively, with 13 bases between them. Germline assignment: CDR1 LGHDT and CDR2 YNNKEL (reference sequence). The CDR3 DNA reads as TGTGCCAGCAGCCAAGCCGGAGGGGTCGGTGGCTACACCTTC. Translating it yields CASSQAGGVGGYTF.

This clone was seen once. V and J are TRBV6-1 and TRBJ2-2, with D unresolved. Germline V CDR1 and CDR2: MNHNS, SASEGT. The CDR3 has 16 amino acids. V shed 2 bases and J shed 1 base, with 11 bases lying between them. The CDR3 loop reads CASSEWLMENTGELFF. The CDR3 region has the DNA TGTGCCAGCAGTGAATGGCTGATGGAGAACACCGGGGAGCTGTTTTTT.

Points on this clone: The junction does not match germline at one end; this may be a read error. The rearrangement links TRBV6-5 to TRBJ2-7, with 7 bases aligning to TRBD2. Germline values: CDR1 MNHEY, CDR2 SVGAGI. The CDR3 sequence is 13 residues long. CDR3 protein: CASSYGGGTIPLF. The CDR3 DNA sequence: TGTGCCAGCAGTTACGGGGGGGGGACTATCCCCTTGTTC.

The J gene is TRBJ2-3, the V gene TRBV2, with D possibly being TRBD1 or TRBD2 (6 bases each). The germline CDR1 and CDR2 sequences are SNHLY and FYNNEI. The CDR3 covers 16 residues. The V gene lost 3 bases and the J gene lost 2 bases, with 15 bases spanning the gap. The CDR3, as DNA: TGTGCCAGCAGTGACTACGGGGGCAGGGTCACAGATACGCAGTATTTT. Residues: CASSDYGGRVTDTQYF.

The V and J genes are TRBV11-2 and TRBJ1-2, with 7 bases matching TRBD1. The CDR3 totals 18 residues. After removal of 6 bases from V and 4 bases from J, the junction contained 20 bases not matched to a gene. Germline V gene sequence: CDR1 SGHAT, CDR2 FQNNGV. As DNA, the CDR3 is TGTGCCAGCAGGAATAATTTCGCGGGGGGCAGGGGGGGCTATGGCTACACCTTC. Translated: CASRNNFAGGRGGYGYTF.

V usage is TRBV19 and J usage is TRBJ2-7; no clear D. V was shortened by 9 bases and J by 4 bases, with 10 bases between the two germline ends. Germline CDR1 reads LNHDA; CDR2 reads SQIVND (reference sequence). The length of the CDR3 is 11 residues. The CDR3 protein is CASSDAYEQYF. CDR3 nucleotide sequence: TGTGCCAGCTCGGACGCTTACGAGCAGTACTTC.

The chain couples TRBV13 to TRBJ2-2; unclear D gene. Germline V gene lookup returns CDR1 PRHDT and CDR2 FYEKMQ (reference sequence). The length of the CDR3 is 12 residues. With 1 base removed from V and 5 bases from J, the gap between germline ends came to 2 bases. This CDR3 is CASSLVTGELFF. The CDR3 DNA is TGTGCCAGCAGCTTAGTGACCGGGGAGCTGTTTTTT.

The chain recombines TRBV9 with TRBJ2-3, with a weak D call TRBD2 (5 bases). V lost 3 bases and J 1 base, leaving 18 bases between the germline ends. Germline CDR1 reads SGDLS; CDR2 reads YYNGEE. There are 17 residues in the CDR3. DNA for the CDR3: TGTGCCAGCAGCGAGACCCCCGGAGGAAGGGGCACAGATACGCAGTATTTT. Encoded protein: CASSETPGGRGTDTQYF.

The V call is TRBV2, the J call TRBJ1-2; no definite D call. V lost 0 bases and J 7 bases, leaving 12 bases between the germline ends. Germline-derived CDR1 and CDR2 are SNHLY and FYNNEI. This CDR3 has 14 amino acids. CDR3 amino acids: CASSEAWAGSGYTF. Here the CDR3 DNA reads TGTGCCAGCAGTGAAGCGTGGGCAGGCTCTGGCTACACCTTC.

As DNA, the CDR3 is TGCGCCAGCAGCACCTGGGACAGGGGTGACACTGAAGCTTTCTTT. Translation gives CASSTWDRGDTEAFF. This sequence joins TRBV4-1 and TRBJ1-1; 10 bases map to TRBD1. Germline V gene data show CDR1 as MGHRA and CDR2 as YSYEKL. With 5 bases clipped from V and 3 bases from J, the junction kept 6 bases outside the gene matches. This CDR3 is built from 15 residues.

The chain has TRBV6-5 and TRBJ1-1; 9 bases fit TRBD1. Germline CDR1 MNHEY, CDR2 SVGAGI. Germline trimming cut 7 bases from V and 1 base from J; bases unmatched to any gene: 4. The CDR3 runs to 14 residues. CDR3 bases: TGTGCCAGCATACAGGGGGCCTCGAACACTGAAGCTTTCTTT. Its translation is CASIQGASNTEAFF.

The chain couples TRBV4-1 to TRBJ2-1; perhaps TRBD2 as D (5 bases). The CDR3 consists of 14 residues. The germline gives CDR1 MGHRA, CDR2 YSYEKL. Trimming shortened V by 0 bases and J by 9 bases, and 12 bases separated the two germline ends. The chain's CDR3 is CASSQDRLATEQFF. The CDR3 nucleotides are TGCGCCAGCAGCCAAGATCGGCTAGCAACTGAGCAGTTCTTC.

This chain joins TRBV6-5 and TRBJ2-1, with 10 nucleotides matching TRBD1. Germline values: CDR1 MNHEY, CDR2 SVGAGI. With V trimmed by 4 bases and J by 4 bases, 4 bases remained unmatched. The length of the CDR3 is 15 residues. CDR3 DNA sequence: TGTGCCAGCAGTTCGACAGGGGGCGGATACAATGAGCAGTTCTTC. This encodes CASSSTGGGYNEQFF.

The chain recombines TRBV5-6 with TRBJ2-2; D not certain. The germline V and J ends were trimmed by 5 bases and 7 bases, with 12 bases remaining between them. Germline V gene lookup returns CDR1 SGHDT and CDR2 YYEEEE. The CDR3 contains 13 residues. The CDR3 is CASRFRAGGELFF. CDR3 DNA sequence: TGTGCCAGCAGATTCCGGGCCGGCGGGGAGCTGTTTTTT.

The chain is built from TRBV3-1 (or the pseudogene TRBV3-2) and TRBJ2-7, with D uncertain. Trimming removed 0 bases from V and 4 bases from J, with 4 bases in between. Germline CDR1 and CDR2: LGHDT and YNNKEL (reference sequence). The CDR3 is made up of 12 amino acids. The DNA of the CDR3 is TGTGCCAGCAGCCAAGACAGATACGAGCAGTACTTC. Encoded protein: CASSQDRYEQYF.

V usage is TRBV6-2 or TRBV6-3 and J usage is TRBJ2-5; 7 bases map to TRBD2. Germline CDR1 MNHEY, CDR2 SVGEGT. The CDR3 spans 15 residues. J was trimmed by 0 bases and V by 6 bases; bases with no gene match: 7. The CDR3 DNA reads TGTGCCAGCAGCTCCTCCGGGGGGTACCAAGAGACCCAGTACTTC. It encodes CASSSSGGYQETQYF.

The rearrangement links TRBV18 to TRBJ2-1; D unresolved. V dropped 1 base and J dropped 0 bases, with 7 bases sitting between them. CDR1 is KGHSH and CDR2 is LQKENI in the germline V gene. The CDR3 runs to 15 residues. CDR3 in DNA: TGTGCCAGCTCACCACTGAGGAGCTCCTACAATGAGCAGTTCTTC. Its protein product is CASSPLRSSYNEQFF.